These T cell receptor beta chains were read from a single sample in a study of blood T cell repertoires in COVID-19. Assay used: immunoSEQ multiplex PCR; TCRdb lists only in-frame clones, some missing. This table has around 400,000 clones, about 88% appearing once. The specimen was PBMCs or T cells enriched from blood (not recorded which). The receptors were sampled from a woman in her late teens or twenties who had been exposed to COVID-19. Both conserved end residues are trimmed from each CDR3. Expanded clones get a size class; other rows say once, few or many, or leave the size out.

>TRBJ1-2|TRBV7-8|11|NA
ASSSRLREGYT
>TRBJ2-1|TRBV9|13|NA
ASRAPGLAAPEQF
>TRBJ1-1|TRBV6-2/TRBV6-3|14|once
ASSIPWRDMNTEAF
>TRBJ2-3|TRBV4-3|15|NA
ASSQGTWGLRADTQY
>TRBJ1-5|TRBV19|13|NA
ASSTNINSNQPQH
>TRBJ2-1|TRBV19|12|NA
ATGGLAYYNEQF
>TRBJ1-2|TRBV7-9|14|NA
ASSFFPSEANYGYT
>TRBJ1-5|TRBV28|12|NA
ASSPTGGSQPQH
>TRBJ2-7|TRBV7-2|13|NA
ASSSPTGDRVAQY
>TRBJ1-4|TRBV2|13|NA
ASSEMWATGEKLF
>TRBJ2-5|TRBV6-2/TRBV6-3|13|once
ASSYAGGPVETQY
>TRBJ1-2|TRBV5-4|12|NA
ASTNRGQDYGYT
>TRBJ1-2|TRBV10-1|11|NA
ASSEAGSYGYT
>TRBJ1-1|TRBV28|12|NA
ASSLQGAQTEAF
>TRBJ2-7|TRBV21-1|11|NA
ASSIRGPSEQY
>TRBJ1-5|TRBV28|13|NA
ASNVGGNSNQPQH
>TRBJ1-2|TRBV4-3|14|NA
ASSELDRDSNYGYT
>TRBJ1-2|TRBV28|12|NA
ASSREQGNNGYT
>TRBJ1-1|TRBV29-1|12|NA
SAIKTDGYTEAF
>TRBJ2-1|TRBV5-1|13|NA
ASRTGTAAYNEQF
>TRBJ2-2|TRBV7-3|14|NA
ASSLFATTNTGELF
>TRBJ2-1|TRBV28|14|NA
ASSLATSGSFNEQF
>TRBJ2-1|TRBV7-9|14|NA
ASSLDSGLAYNEQF
>TRBJ2-7|TRBV6-5|11|NA
ASILASGYEQY
>TRBJ1-5|TRBV7-8|13|NA
ASSSRGNGNQPQH
>TRBJ2-2|TRBV6-5|13|NA
ASSPRDRETGELF
>TRBJ2-1|TRBV23-1|17|NA
ASSQSRKGTSGGDNEQF
>TRBJ2-1|TRBV7-2|16|NA
ASSLVAGGPSSYNEQF
>TRBJ2-2|TRBV6-2/TRBV6-3|11|few
ASSYPLFRELF
>TRBJ2-3|TRBV5-1|12|NA
ASSSTGGLDTQY
>TRBJ1-1|TRBV5-8|12|NA
ASSLQGMNTEAF
>TRBJ2-1|TRBV7-9|13|NA
ASSLVSSGRNEQF
>TRBJ1-1|TRBV9|12|NA
ASSVLQENTEAF
>TRBJ2-5|TRBV29-1|11|NA
SVDPGGRETQY
>TRBJ1-5|TRBV3-1/TRBV3-2|12|NA
ASSGQSSIGPQH
>TRBJ2-7|TRBV4-1|11|NA
ASSQIPSGGSD
>TRBJ1-2|TRBV25-1|13|NA
ASSESPGAGYGYT
>TRBJ2-3|TRBV19|10|once
ASSIGRDTQY
>TRBJ1-1|TRBV30|9|NA
AWSVSTEAF
>TRBJ1-3|TRBV7-8|12|NA
ASSLGASGNTIY
>TRBJ1-5|TRBV7-2|14|NA
ASSLISGQGILPQH
>TRBJ2-2|TRBV7-3|19|NA
ASSVLRWDRGQVGNTGELF
>TRBJ2-1|TRBV19|15|NA
ASTLPGGGPGTNEQF
>TRBJ1-6|TRBV2|12|NA
ASSEEGIKSPLH
>TRBJ1-2|TRBV27|14|NA
ASSSKSTGWDYGYT
>TRBJ2-3|TRBV6-5|11|NA
ASRKQGSDTQY
>TRBJ2-7|TRBV25-1|12|NA
ASSERGLSYEQY
>TRBJ2-7|TRBV28|15|NA
ASRSHGGGARIDEQY
>TRBJ2-7|TRBV28|12|NA
ASSYRVVSYEQY
>TRBJ1-3|TRBV6-5|13|few
ASTRTGGSGNTIY
>TRBJ2-2|TRBV6-5|13|once
ASSRGLAGSGELF
>TRBJ1-2|TRBV30|10|NA
AWSRGSDGYT